This record concerns one TCR beta chain sequence. The antigen is unknown. This sample is drawn from a study of response to subunit inactivated influenza vaccine. Findings of the study overall: Authors suggested that a seasonal influenza vaccination recruits few new T cells each time.

One entry per CDR3 protein results from TCRdb running MiXCR on the RT-PCR reads. The sample contains 590,000 or so distinct CDR3 sequences, 14% of which appear only once. The sequences come from PBMCs from blood, collected 14 to 15 days before vaccination. This clonotype was sampled from a man aged 50 to 59 who received an inactivated influenza vaccine.

CDR3 amino acids: CASSLLTGSSYNEQFF. The CDR3 DNA reads TGTGCCAGCAGCCTTTTGACAGGGAGCTCCTACAATGAGCAGTTCTTC. The V call is TRBV3-1, the J call TRBJ2-1, with 7 bases fitting TRBD1. Germline V CDR1 and CDR2: LGHDT, YNNKEL (reference sequence). J gave up 0 bases and V 4 bases, and 6 bases lay outside the gene matches. The CDR3 has 16 residues.